Shown below are 18 T cell receptor beta chains from a single sample sequenced in a study of identifying expanded T cells in peripheral blood. TCRdb keeps only in-frame clones here, not all; method: immunoSEQ multiplex PCR. The sample holds approximately 79,000 clones, roughly nine tenths seen once. The sample comprised blood. These receptors were taken from a person aged 18-69 years in good health.

V is TRBV5-1 and J is TRBJ2-7, with 7 positions matching TRBD1. Germline-derived CDR1 and CDR2 are SGHRS and YFSETQ. V lost 7 bases and J lost 6; bases outside the gene matches: 13. The CDR3 has 14 amino acids. This CDR3 reads CASHTDLDRVEQYF. The CDR3 nucleotides are TGCGCCAGCCACACTGATTTAGACAGGGTCGAGCAGTACTTC.

This clone was detected only once. This chain links TRBV6-4 with TRBJ1-5, with D hard to call. The CDR3 loop spans 15 amino acids. The V gene's germline CDR1 is MRHNA and CDR2 SNTAGT. The germline V and J ends were trimmed by 7 bases and 6 bases, with 19 bases remaining between them. The DNA for the CDR3 is TGTGCCAGCATCGCAGCCCCCGGGTGGTGTCAGCCCCAGCATTTT. Protein product: CASIAAPGWCQPQHF.

The chain uses TRBV29-1 and TRBJ2-4; D call uncertain. This CDR3 is built from 14 residues. Germline loops: CDR1 SQVTM, CDR2 ANQGSEA. CDR3 sequence reads: CIPFDGAAKNIQYF. The CDR3 bases are TGCATCCCCTTCGACGGAGCAGCCAAAAACATTCAGTACTTC.

The chain uses TRBV7-2 and TRBJ2-3, with 12 positions matching TRBD2. Germline V lookup: CDR1 SGHTA, CDR2 FQGNSA. The ends lost 0 bases at V and 3 bases at J; junction bases unmatched: 4. The CDR3 has 17 amino acids. DNA for the CDR3: TGTGCCAGCAGCTTAGCGCCTAGCGGGAGGGGAACAGATACGCAGTATTTT. This encodes CASSLAPSGRGTDTQYF.

V gene TRBV5-6 combines with J gene TRBJ1-2; 9 positions match TRBD1. The V and J ends lost 4 bases and 1 base, in that order; junction bases with no gene match: 2. Germline CDR1 reads SGHDT; CDR2 reads YYEEEE. The CDR3 is 14 amino acids. CDR3: CASSDRGFNYGYTF. CDR3 nucleotide sequence: TGTGCCAGCAGCGACAGGGGGTTTAACTATGGCTACACCTTC. Based on the CDR3 plus reference TRBV5-6 and TRBJ1-2, the full variable domain is DAGVTQSPTHLIKTRGQQVTLRCSPKSGHDTVSWYQQALGQGPQFIFQYYEEEERQRGNFPDRFSGHQFPNYSSELNVNALLLGDSALYLCASSDRGFNYGYTFGSGTRLTVV.

The rearrangement links TRBV18 to TRBJ1-1; 7 nucleotides align to TRBD1. J was trimmed by 11 bases and V by 3 bases; bases with no gene match: 12. Germline V lookup: CDR1 KGHSH, CDR2 LQKENI. This CDR3 has 14 amino acids. The CDR3 is CASSPADPQGRAFF. CDR3 sequence (DNA): TGTGCCAGCTCACCGGCAGACCCACAGGGGAGGGCTTTCTTT. The full variable domain, rest sourced from reference TRBV18 and TRBJ1-1, is NAGVMQNPRHLVRRRGQEARLRCSPMKGHSHVYWYRQLPEEGLKFMVYLQKENIIDESGMPKERFSAEFPKEGPSILRIQQVVRGDSAAYFCASSPADPQGRAFFGQGTRLTVV.

This clone was recorded only once. The chain is built from TRBV29-1 and TRBJ2-5, with D maybe TRBD1 (6 bases). This CDR3 spans 13 amino acids. Germline CDR1 and CDR2: SQVTM and ANQGSEA. V lost 7 bases to trimming and J lost 4 bases, with 16 bases between them. CDR3 in DNA: TGCAGCGCCCGAGACAGGTTGTTAGAGACCCAGTACTTC. As protein: CSARDRLLETQYF.

The sample holds one count of this clone. The chain has TRBV5-1 and TRBJ2-5, with 7 bases aligning to TRBD2. Matching the DNA end better, TRBJ2-7 makes the J call doubtful. The CDR3 is 15 amino acids. In germline, CDR1 is SGHRS, CDR2 YFSETQ. The CDR3 DNA reads TGCGCCAGCAGCTTGGGGCCTAGCGGCGGGCGCGAGCAGTACTTC. Protein product: CASSLGPSGGREQYF.

This rearrangement joins TRBV6-1 to TRBJ2-1; 8 nucleotides align to TRBD2. The CDR3 loop spans 15 amino acids. Per the germline V gene, CDR1 is MNHNS and CDR2 is SASEGT. The V and J ends lost 2 bases and 12 bases, in that order; junction bases with no gene match: 12. DNA of the CDR3: TGTGCCAGCAGTGAATCCAGCGGGGGAGCGACGGTGCAGTTCTTC. This sequence encodes CASSESSGGATVQFF.

V and J are TRBV29-1 and TRBJ1-1; D is undetermined. This CDR3 is built from 13 residues. CDR1 and CDR2 (germline): SQVTM, ANQGSEA. Trimming pared 5 bases from V and 4 bases from J, leaving 14 bases between. The CDR3 loop is CSVNRGGTTEAFF. The CDR3 DNA reads TGCAGCGTTAACCGGGGAGGAACCACTGAAGCTTTCTTT.

The V call is TRBV10-3, the J call TRBJ1-1, with 9 bases that match TRBD1. The V gene's germline CDR1 is ENHRY and CDR2 SYGVKD. The J segment lost 11 bases and the V segment lost 9 bases, leaving 13 bases of the junction unmatched. CDR3 size: 13 residues. The CDR3 DNA reads TGTGCCATACGGTCCCCCGACAGGGGGAACGCTTTCTTT. Translation: CAIRSPDRGNAFF.

The rearrangement joins TRBV30 to TRBJ1-5; D may be TRBD1 (5 bases). V lost 1 base to trimming and J lost 7 bases, with 8 bases between them. In germline, CDR1 is GTSNPN, CDR2 SVGIG (reference sequence). This CDR3 contains 12 residues. Written as DNA, the CDR3 is TGTGCCTGGAGTGAGGGACTCCAGCCCCAGCATTTT. Amino acids: CAWSEGLQPQHF.

The rearrangement links TRBV13 to TRBJ1-1; D might be TRBD1 (5 bases). The germline V and J ends were trimmed by 5 bases and 0 bases, with 19 bases remaining between them. The CDR3 runs 17 residues. Germline V gives CDR1 PRHDT, CDR2 FYEKMQ (reference sequence). The CDR3 DNA is TGTGCCAGCAGCACGCGACGGAGGGGACCCATGAACACTGAAGCTTTCTTT. Amino acids: CASSTRRRGPMNTEAFF.

This sequence joins TRBV2 and TRBJ2-2; 9 positions match TRBD2. The germline gives CDR1 SNHLY, CDR2 FYNNEI. V trimming: 6 bases; J trimming: 6 bases; junction bases outside the gene matches: 8. The length of the CDR3 is 15 residues. The CDR3 sequence is CASSQGGGGAGELFF. The CDR3 DNA is TGTGCCAGCAGCCAAGGTGGCGGGGGGGCCGGGGAGCTGTTTTTT.

The genes are TRBV12-5 and TRBJ2-2; TRBD2 agrees at 11 bases. Germline CDR1 reads LGHNT; CDR2 reads FRNRAP. The CDR3 covers 16 residues. V dropped 3 bases and J dropped 1; count of bases not matched to a gene: 1. Here the CDR3 reads CASGFLAGGNTGELFF. In DNA, the CDR3 is TGTGCTAGTGGTTTTCTAGCGGGGGGGAACACCGGGGAGCTGTTTTTT.

V gene TRBV11-2 combines with J gene TRBJ2-5; the match to TRBD1 covers 8 bases. The CDR3 consists of 14 residues. J lost 1 base, V lost 6 bases, and 4 bases had no gene match. The germline V gene encodes CDR1 SGHAT and CDR2 FQNNGV. The CDR3 nucleotides are TGTGCCAGCAGTGAAGACAGGGGCCAAGAGACCCAGTACTTC. This sequence encodes CASSEDRGQETQYF.

The chain links TRBV29-1 to TRBJ1-2; D possibly corresponds to TRBD1 (5 bases). The CDR3 length is 12 residues. The V end was cut by 4 bases, the J end by 4 bases, with 10 bases between. Per the germline V gene, CDR1 is SQVTM and CDR2 is ANQGSEA. This CDR3 reads CSVGGDLYGYTF. In nucleotides, the CDR3 is TGCAGCGTTGGAGGGGACCTCTATGGCTACACCTTC. The full variable domain, completed using reference TRBV29-1 and TRBJ1-2, is SAVISQKPSRDICQRGTSLTIQCQVDSQVTMMFWYRQQPGQSLTLIATANQGSEATYESGFVIDKFPISRPNLTFSTLTVSNMSPEDSSIYLCSVGGDLYGYTFGSGTRLTVV.

The rearrangement uses TRBV7-2 and TRBJ2-3, with D perhaps TRBD2 (6 bases). This CDR3 has 14 residues. CDR1 and CDR2 from the germline V gene are SGHTA and FQGNSA. Trimming left V 4 bases short and J 6 bases short, with 14 bases between. The CDR3 loop is CASSSTWGDDTQYF. The DNA of the CDR3 is TGTGCCAGCAGCTCCACCTGGGGGGACGATACGCAGTATTTT.